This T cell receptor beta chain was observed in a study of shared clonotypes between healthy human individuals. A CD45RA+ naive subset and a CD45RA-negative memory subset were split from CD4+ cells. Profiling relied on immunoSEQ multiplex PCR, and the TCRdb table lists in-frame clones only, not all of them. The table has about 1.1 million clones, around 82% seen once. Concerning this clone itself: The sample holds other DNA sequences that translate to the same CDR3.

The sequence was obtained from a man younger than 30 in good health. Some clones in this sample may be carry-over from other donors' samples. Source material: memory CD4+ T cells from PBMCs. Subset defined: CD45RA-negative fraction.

CDR3 protein: CASSLGQVETQYF. The CDR3 DNA follows: TGTGCCAGCAGCTTAGGACAAGTCGAGACCCAGTACTTC. This sequence joins TRBV7-2 and TRBJ2-5; D unclear. Germline V lookup: CDR1 SGHTA, CDR2 FQGNSA. This CDR3 has 13 residues. V lost 1 base and J lost 5, with 8 bases in between. The complete variable domain, with remaining parts taken from reference TRBV7-2 and TRBJ2-5, reads GAGVSQSPSNKVTEKGKDVELRCDPISGHTALYWYRQSLGQGLEFLIYFQGNSAPDKSGLPSDRFSAERTGGSVSTLTIQRTQQEDSAVYLCASSLGQVETQYFGPGTRLLVL.